The next 10 T cell receptor beta chains were all read from a single sample in a study of cytomegalovirus exposure and HLA in healthy donors. Both 60 Vbeta primers and 13 Jbeta primers went into the PCR. Measured with immunoSEQ multiplex PCR; TCRdb has only the in-frame clones, and not every one. This table has over 130,000 clones, about four fifths appearing once. The sample taken for sequencing was PBMCs. These receptors were obtained from a man aged 45-60 years in good health and CMV-seropositive.

This clone was counted once. The chain uses TRBV4-2 and TRBJ2-7, with no clear D. Trimming cost V 3 bases and J 0 bases, with 6 bases left between them. The CDR3 totals 13 residues. Germline CDR1 reads LGHNA; CDR2 reads YNFKEQ. In nucleotides, the CDR3 is TGTGCCAGCAGCCAGACAAGCTCCTACGAGCAGTACTTC. Its translation: CASSQTSSYEQYF.

The chain links TRBV11-2 to TRBJ2-5; the D gene is possibly TRBD1 (5 bases). The DNA end is more similar to TRBJ2-7, so the J call may be wrong. The CDR3 runs 12 residues. Germline V lookup: CDR1 SGHAT, CDR2 FQNNGV. DNA for the CDR3: TGTGCCAGCAGCTCACAGGAATACGAGCAGTACTTC. This translates into CASSSQEYEQYF.

The gene calls are TRBV11-2 and TRBJ2-7; 8 bases are shared with TRBD1. Germline loops: CDR1 SGHAT, CDR2 FQNNGV. CDR3 length: 13 amino acids. V shed 5 bases and J 9 bases; nucleotides not matched to a gene: 9. For the CDR3, the DNA is TGTGCCAGCAGCCCGTGGGACAGGCCGGGGCAGTACTTC. Protein product: CASSPWDRPGQYF.

The chain couples TRBV7-9 to TRBJ2-2, with TRBD2 matching 10 bases. V lost 5 bases to trimming and J lost 5 bases; unmatched junction nucleotides: 11. CDR3 size: 17 residues. Germline-derived CDR1 and CDR2 are SEHNR and FQNEAQ (reference sequence). CDR3 in amino acids: CASSPRLAGEGTGELFF. CDR3 bases: TGTGCCAGCAGCCCAAGGCTAGCGGGAGAAGGGACCGGGGAGCTGTTTTTT.

The chain is built from TRBV5-1 and TRBJ2-3; 7 nucleotides align to TRBD2. The CDR3 spans 13 residues. After removal of 0 bases from V and 5 bases from J, the junction contained 0 bases not matched to a gene. The V gene's germline CDR1 is SGHRS and CDR2 YFSETQ. The DNA for the CDR3 is TGCGCCAGCAGCTTGGCGGGGGGAGATACGCAGTATTTT. It yields the protein CASSLAGGDTQYF.

The chain recombines TRBV28 with TRBJ1-1; the D gene is possibly TRBD1 (5 bases). Germline V gives CDR1 MDHEN, CDR2 SYDVKM. V was cut by 3 bases and J by 3 bases, with 14 bases left in between. CDR3 length equals 15 residues. CDR3 DNA: TGTGCCAGCAGTTTTCCCGGCAGGGCGGACACTGAAGCTTTCTTT. This codes for CASSFPGRADTEAFF.

A note on this clone: Other DNA sequences in this specimen translate into the identical CDR3. The V call is TRBV10-1, the J call TRBJ2-7, with unresolved D. Germline V gene data show CDR1 as WNHNN and CDR2 as SYGVQD (reference sequence). V lost 5 bases and J 2 bases, leaving 10 bases between the germline ends. CDR3 length equals 13 residues. Here the CDR3 reads CASSPAETYEQYF. The CDR3 DNA sequence: TGCGCCAGCAGTCCGGCGGAGACCTACGAGCAGTACTTC.

This chain connects TRBV29-1 to TRBJ1-1; D is unclear. The CDR3 consists of 12 residues. Trimming left V 4 bases short and J 2 bases short, with 8 bases between. Germline V gene lookup returns CDR1 SQVTM and CDR2 ANQGSEA. CDR3 nucleotides: TGCAGCGTTGGATACAGCAACACTGAAGCTTTCTTT. The encoded protein is CSVGYSNTEAFF. Drawing the rest from reference TRBV29-1 and TRBJ1-1, the complete variable domain is SAVISQKPSRDICQRGTSLTIQCQVDSQVTMMFWYRQQPGQSLTLIATANQGSEATYESGFVIDKFPISRPNLTFSTLTVSNMSPEDSSIYLCSVGYSNTEAFFGQGTRLTVV.

This clone was seen a handful of times. The chain couples TRBV6-5 to TRBJ2-5, with a weak D call TRBD2 (5 bases). The length of the CDR3 is 15 residues. V lost 0 bases, J lost 7 bases, and 15 bases lay in between. The germline gives CDR1 MNHEY, CDR2 SVGAGI. The CDR3 DNA is TGTGCCAGCAGTTACTCCCTAGCTACCTCGGGGACCCAGTACTTC. Translating gives CASSYSLATSGTQYF.

This chain uses TRBV6-4 with TRBJ2-1, with a weak D call TRBD2 (6 bases). CDR1 and CDR2 from the germline V gene are MRHNA and SNTAGT. This CDR3 is built from 14 residues. V was clipped by 9 bases and J by 6 bases, with 18 bases between them. The CDR3 nucleotides are TGTGCCAGTAAATTTGGGGCGGGACTCAATGAGCAGTTCTTC. Its protein is CASKFGAGLNEQFF.